This TCR beta chain appears in the sequencing data of a study of prognosis after radiotherapy for stage I lung cancer. Study-wide background: Receipt of concurrent therapy with stereotactic body radiotherapy occurred in no patient.

Genomic DNA yielded TCR beta CDR3, amplified by two-round multiplex PCR. TRBV and TRBJ genes each had their own specific primers in first-round PCR. From the multiplex PCR reads, TCRdb called clonotypes with MiXCR, one entry per CDR3 protein. The table records some 27,000 distinct CDR3 sequences, approximately 31% of them present only once. In its sample, this clonotype ranks as medium-sized. Trimming cost V 6 bases and J 1 base, with 19 bases left between them. This CDR3 comprises 18 residues. Each of two time points yielded six milliliters of peripheral venous blood. The TCR sequence derives from a donor aged 50 or older with non-small cell lung cancer. This material consisted of PBMCs, taken before or after stereotactic body radiation therapy (not recorded which). This chain connects TRBV12-3 or TRBV12-4 to TRBJ1-6, with a possible D match to TRBD1 (6 bases). CDR3 DNA sequence: TGTGCCAGCAGATCAACTCTCAGGGGTTTGTCCTATAATTCACCCCTCCACTTT. It specifies CASRSTLRGLSYNSPLHF.